This entry features one TCR beta chain sequence. Its matching antigen is unknown. CDR1 and CDR2 (germline): SGHNT, YYREEE (reference sequence). Trimming shortened V by 0 bases and J by 3 bases, and 12 bases separated the two germline ends. CDR3 size: 16 residues. Repertoires were generated with immunoSEQ multiplex PCR, while TCRdb's copy carries only in-frame clones and drops some. The sample contains under 140,000 clones, about 94% of which appear only once. This sample is drawn from a study of T cell responses to AZD1222 COVID-19 vaccine. General observations from the study: Across the whole spike, CD4 TCRs peaked at regions 160-218 and 743-854.

This specimen was peripheral blood, taken 28 days after the second AZD1222 dose. This sequence originates from an adult who received the AZD1222 COVID-19 vaccine. The V gene is TRBV5-4, the J gene TRBJ1-4; TRBD1 might be the D (6 bases). The CDR3 nucleotides are TGTGCCAGCAGCTTGGCCGAAGGGGGGTCTAATGAAAAACTGTTTTTT. As protein: CASSLAEGGSNEKLFF.